The sequence of this T cell receptor beta chain was determined in a study of CD8+ T cells in alopecia areata. Extraction and reverse transcription of RNA yielded cDNA as the sequencing template. Using immunoSEQ multiplex PCR, the repertoire was profiled, and TCRdb retains in-frame clones only, with some absent. The table shows around 19,000 clones, with roughly three fifths occurring only once. Germline lookup yields CDR1 MDHEN and CDR2 SYDVKM. The CDR3 length is 15 residues. The ends lost 5 bases at V and 2 bases at J; junction bases unmatched: 4. Sorting of CD4+ cells into CD25+CD127- cells was carried out for roughly five patients. Lesional scalp punch biopsies and peripheral blood were collected from alopecia areata patients. Study-level results: There were also resident alphabeta T cells of normal skin sequenced in scalp samples.

With regard to this clone: Its cognate antigen is unknown.

This sequence was found in a human donor with alopecia areata. The rearrangement joins TRBV28 to TRBJ2-1, with TRBD1 matching over 9 bases. Sequencing was carried out using CD4+ Tregs sorted from blood. The CDR3 DNA is TGTGCCAGCAGTCCCTACAGGGGGCCCTACAATGAGCAGTTCTTC. Encoded protein: CASSPYRGPYNEQFF.